The next 32 T cell receptor delta chains were all read from a single sample in a study of gamma-delta chains in newborns, infants, children. TCRdb re-called the reads with CATT. Among a few thousand delta-chain clones listed, less than 6% were seen once. Material: blood. Receptor source: a child who was a newborn, infant or young child, either healthy, febrile or measles-vaccinated (not recorded which).

This clone turned up a few times. This chain links TRDV2 with TRDJ1; 9 bases map to TRDD3. The CDR3 has 15 amino acids. V lost 3 bases, J lost 1 base, and 5 bases stayed unmatched. Germline-derived CDR1 and CDR2 are GEAIGNYY and EKD. In DNA, the CDR3 is TGTGCCTGTGACGAACTGGGGGACGTCACCGATAAACTCATCTTT. Translated, it gives CACDELGDVTDKLIF.

This clone counts as medium-sized. The same CDR3 can be traced to other DNA sequences in this sample. The chain couples TRDV2 to TRDJ3, with 9 nucleotides matching TRDD3. V gave up 0 bases and J gave up 0 bases; unmatched junction bases: 5. From germline, CDR1 is GEAIGNYY and CDR2 EKD. CDR3 length: 19 residues. CDR3 region: CACDTLLGESSWDTRQMFF. In DNA form, the CDR3 reads TGTGCCTGTGACACCCTACTGGGGGAAAGCTCCTGGGACACCCGACAGATGTTTTTC.

This clone is labeled as medium-sized. The sample holds other DNA sequences that translate to the same CDR3. J is TRDJ1 and V is TRDV2, with 10 nucleotides matching TRDD3. The V and J ends lost 3 bases and 3 bases, in that order; junction bases with no gene match: 15. CDR1 is GEAIGNYY and CDR2 is EKD in the germline V gene. The CDR3 consists of 18 residues. This CDR3 is CACDVLGGIRSHPDKLIF. The CDR3 DNA reads TGTGCCTGTGACGTCTTGGGGGGGATACGCTCTCACCCCGATAAACTCATCTTT.

Turning to this clone: Translating this DNA gives a protein that differs at residue 5 from the TCRdb one, which belongs to a much larger clone; a read error is likely, and the protein shown is this translation. The genes are TRDV2 and TRDJ1; 8 nucleotides align to TRDD3. The CDR3 spans 18 residues. The ends lost 3 bases at V and 0 bases at J; junction bases unmatched: 14. The germline CDR1 and CDR2 sequences are GEAIGNYY and EKD. The CDR3 protein is CACDALTPGGEYTDKLIF. The DNA for the CDR3 is TGTGCCTGTGACGCCCTAACCCCTGGGGGAGAGTACACCGATAAACTCATCTTT.

As to this clone: A much larger clone differs by one base, so this may be a read error. CDR3 region: CACDTVGTGGHGSADKLIF. CDR3 DNA sequence: TGTGCCTGTGACACCGTCGGTACTGGGGGACACGGGTCTGCCGATAAACTCATCTTT. V gene TRDV2 combines with J gene TRDJ1; 9 bases match TRDD3. V was pared by 0 bases and J by 3 bases, with 16 bases of the junction left unmatched. The CDR3 length is 19 residues. From germline, CDR1 is GEAIGNYY and CDR2 EKD.

The chain joins TRDV2 to TRDJ3, with 9 positions matching TRDD3. This CDR3 is built from 17 residues. Germline loops: CDR1 GEAIGNYY, CDR2 EKD. The V and J ends lost 3 bases and 1 base, in that order; junction bases with no gene match: 3. CDR3 loop: CACDVTGGSWDTRQMFF. In DNA, the CDR3 is TGTGCCTGTGACGTGACTGGGGGATCCTGGGACACCCGACAGATGTTTTTC.

By its share, this clone is medium-sized. One junction end does not reproduce the germline sequence, and a read error may be involved. This CDR3 is also generated by other DNA sequences in the sample. The chain recombines TRDV2 with TRDJ1, with 7 bases matching TRDD3. This CDR3 is built from 15 residues. Germline V CDR1 and CDR2: GEAIGNYY, EKD. CDR3 amino acids: CACDTLGVDTDKLIF. CDR3 sequence (DNA): TGTGCCTGTGACACCCTGGGGGTCGACACCGATAAGCTCATCTTT.

To note about this clone: With a far larger clone one base away, a read error is the likely cause. The chain is built from TRDV2 and TRDJ3; D gene uncertain. V was pared by 2 bases and J by 1 base, with 11 bases between. Germline V gene lookup returns CDR1 GEAIGNYY and CDR2 EKD. This CDR3 has 17 residues. The CDR3 DNA reads TGTGCCTGTGACAGTACTGAGGGATCCTGGGACACCCGACAGATGTTTTTC. Residues: CACDSTEGSWDTRQMFF.

With respect to this clone: TCRdb shows a much larger clone's protein in place of this DNA's translation, and the two differ at residue 9, likely through a read error; the protein shown is translated from the DNA. The chain uses TRDV2 and TRDJ1; TRDD3 is a possible D gene (6 bases). The CDR3 is 18 amino acids. Trimming stripped 0 bases from V and 0 bases from J, with 19 bases between. CDR1 and CDR2 from the germline V gene are GEAIGNYY and EKD. The CDR3 loop is CACDTVSGMGGHTDKLIF. In nucleotides, the CDR3 is TGTGCCTGTGACACCGTTTCCGGGATGGGGGGACACACCGATAAACTCATCTTT.

This clone occurred a few times. This likely came from a read error, as a far larger clone is one base away. This specimen includes other DNA sequences encoding the same CDR3. This chain uses TRDV2 with TRDJ2; D remains unclear. CDR3 size: 16 residues. Germline V lookup: CDR1 GEAIGNYY, CDR2 EKD. As DNA, the CDR3 is TGTGCCTGTGACACATTAGCGGAAGCTTTGACGGCACAACTCTTCTTT. It specifies CACDTLAEALTAQLFF.

Sample share makes this clone medium-sized (0.01 to 0.1%). The V gene is TRDV2, the J gene TRDJ1; 12 positions agree with TRDD3. CDR1 is GEAIGNYY and CDR2 is EKD in the germline V gene. The CDR3 covers 20 residues. The V and J ends lost 3 bases and 0 bases, in that order; junction bases with no gene match: 16. The DNA of the CDR3 is TGTGCCTGTGACCCGCTGGGTACTGGGGGATACCCTCGGAACACCGATAAACTCATCTTT. Amino acid sequence: CACDPLGTGGYPRNTDKLIF.

Relative to its sample, this clone is medium-sized. The sample holds other DNA sequences that translate to the same CDR3. The chain joins TRDV2 to TRDJ1, with 8 bases matching TRDD3. CDR3 length: 13 amino acids. The V gene end was trimmed by 3 bases and the J gene end by 1 base; junction bases not matched to a gene: 0. The germline V gene has CDR1 GEAIGNYY and CDR2 EKD. This CDR3 is CACDGIRTDKLIF. The CDR3 DNA sequence: TGTGCCTGTGACGGGATACGCACCGATAAACTCATCTTT.

This chain connects TRDV2 to TRDJ1, with D hard to call. The V gene lost 3 bases and the J gene lost 0 bases, with 22 bases spanning the gap. This CDR3 is 18 amino acids long. From germline, CDR1 is GEAIGNYY and CDR2 EKD. This CDR3 reads CACDPLSVRAPYTDKLIF. The CDR3 region has the DNA TGTGCCTGTGACCCATTGAGTGTACGGGCCCCGTACACCGATAAACTCATCTTT.

In regard to this clone: A single base separates this from a much larger clone, so it may be a read error. The genes are TRDV2 and TRDJ2; 8 positions match TRDD3. CDR1 is GEAIGNYY and CDR2 is EKD in the germline V gene. The CDR3 spans 17 residues. CDR3 in amino acids: CACNTLSGGSLTAQLFF. The CDR3 DNA follows: TGTGCCTGTAACACGCTTTCTGGGGGAAGTTTGACAGCACAACTCTTCTTT.

Remarks on this clone: Distinct nucleotide sequences in the sample also encode this CDR3. The chain uses TRDV2 and TRDJ1, with 10 positions matching TRDD3. Losses at the gene ends were 1 base for V and 2 bases for J; bases not matched to a gene: 15. Looked up from germline, CDR1 is GEAIGNYY and CDR2 is EKD. The CDR3 length is 19 residues. CDR3 loop: CACDTVPILGDLSTDKLIF. The DNA for the CDR3 is TGTGCCTGTGACACGGTTCCCATACTGGGGGATCTGAGTACCGATAAACTCATCTTT.

By share, this clone ranks as medium-sized (0.01 to 0.1%). The J gene is TRDJ1, the V gene TRDV2; 12 nucleotides align to TRDD3. The CDR3 extends over 18 amino acids. The germline V gene has CDR1 GEAIGNYY and CDR2 EKD. Unmatched junction bases numbered 9, after V lost 0 bases and J lost 2 bases. CDR3 DNA: TGTGCCTGTGACACCGTTCCACTGGGGGATACAAAGACCGATAAACTCATCTTT. Its protein is CACDTVPLGDTKTDKLIF.

This clone was seen a few times. Being one base from a much bigger clone, this may be a read error. V is TRDV2 and J is TRDJ3, with 11 bases lining up with TRDD3. The V gene end was trimmed by 2 bases and the J gene end by 0 bases; junction bases not matched to a gene: 2. CDR3 length: 18 amino acids. Germline-derived CDR1 and CDR2 are GEAIGNYY and EKD. CDR3 amino acids: CACDMGDTRSWDTRQMFF. CDR3 coding DNA: TGTGCCTGTGACATGGGGGATACGCGCTCCTGGGACACCCGACAGATGTTTTTC.

This clone is deemed medium-sized (0.01 to 0.1%). The sample contains more than one DNA sequence encoding this CDR3. The chain couples TRDV2 to TRDJ2, with 9 positions matching TRDD3. This CDR3 spans 16 amino acids. V shed 2 bases and J 1 base; nucleotides not matched to a gene: 4. CDR1 is GEAIGNYY and CDR2 is EKD in the germline V gene. CDR3 DNA sequence: TGTGCCTGTGACAAAATGGGGGATATTTTGACAGCACAACTCTTCTTT. This sequence encodes CACDKMGDILTAQLFF.

Comment on this clone: A much larger clone sits a single nucleotide away, making a read error possible. V usage is TRDV2 and J usage is TRDJ1; D uncertain. This CDR3 is 16 amino acids long. In germline, CDR1 is GEAIGNYY, CDR2 EKD. The V and J ends lost 0 bases and 4 bases respectively, with 17 bases between them. The CDR3 coding sequence is TGTGCCTGTGACACCGTGGTCTCCCCGCACGGCGATAAACTCATCTTT. Translating gives CACDTVVSPHGDKLIF.

J is TRDJ1 and V is TRDV1; the match to TRDD3 covers 12 bases. The trim removed 3 bases at V and 0 bases at J, leaving 41 bases unmatched. The length of the CDR3 is 29 residues. The germline V gene encodes CDR1 TSWWSYY and CDR2 QGS. The CDR3 nucleotides read TGTGCTCTTGGGGAGCCTTCCTTCCTAGGGGTTTCGGCTCAAGGGGGCACTGGGGGATACCGAAAGTACACCGATAAACTCATCTTT. It encodes CALGEPSFLGVSAQGGTGGYRKYTDKLIF.

In its sample, this clone was seen a few times. A far larger clone lies a single base away; this is likely a read error. At the DNA level, this CDR3 is encoded by other sequences in the same sample as well. The V and J genes are TRDV2 and TRDJ2; TRDD3 agrees at 8 bases. V trimming: 3 bases; J trimming: 3 bases; junction bases outside the gene matches: 14. There are 18 residues in the CDR3. Germline lookup yields CDR1 GEAIGNYY and CDR2 EKD. The CDR3 sequence: CACDGVGDPEALTAQLFF. The CDR3 nucleotides are TGTGCCTGTGACGGTGTGGGGGATCCCGAAGCTCTGACAGCACAACTCTTCTTT.

This clone ranks as medium-sized. The chain is built from TRDV2 and TRDJ3; 10 nucleotides match TRDD3. With V trimmed by 0 bases and J by 0 bases, 1 base remained unmatched. The germline V gene has CDR1 GEAIGNYY and CDR2 EKD. The CDR3 runs 18 residues. The CDR3 DNA reads as TGTGCCTGTGACACCGGGGGATACGACTCCTGGGACACCCGACAGATGTTTTTC. This sequence encodes CACDTGGYDSWDTRQMFF.

By share of the sample, this clone is medium-sized. The chain carries TRDV2 and TRDJ1; 10 nucleotides agree with TRDD3. The CDR3 sequence is 17 residues long. The trim removed 3 bases at V and 0 bases at J, leaving 9 bases unmatched. Germline loops: CDR1 GEAIGNYY, CDR2 EKD. This chain's CDR3 is CACDVLGDSSDTDKLIF. In DNA form, the CDR3 reads TGTGCCTGTGACGTACTGGGGGATTCCTCCGACACCGATAAACTCATCTTT.

This clone was observed a handful of times. This clone may be a read error of a much larger clone one base away. The V and J genes are TRDV2 and TRDJ3, with 13 bases identical to TRDD3. Germline V gives CDR1 GEAIGNYY, CDR2 EKD. This CDR3 region has 20 residues. CDR3 residues: CASDTVGLGDTSWDTRQMFF. CDR3 nucleotides: TGTGCCTCTGACACCGTTGGACTGGGGGATACGAGCTGGGACACCCGACAGATGTTTTTC.

Only a few counts were recorded for this clone. Possible read error: a much larger clone is one base away. The rearrangement joins TRDV2 to TRDJ1; TRDD3 aligns across 8 bases. After removal of 6 bases from V and 1 base from J, the junction contained 9 bases not matched to a gene. The CDR3 covers 15 residues. Germline V lookup: CDR1 GEAIGNYY, CDR2 EKD. The CDR3 bases are TGTGCCTGTAGCGCCTTACTGGGGGGCACCGATAAACTCATCTTT. This encodes CACSALLGGTDKLIF.

This clone has a handful of counts. This clone may be a read error of a much larger clone one base away. The chain carries TRDV2 and TRDJ3, with TRDD3 matching over 7 bases. The CDR3 is 19 amino acids. Germline CDR1 is GEAIGNYY and CDR2 is EKD. CDR3: CACDTVLGLSSWDNRQMFF. The CDR3 bases are TGTGCCTGTGACACGGTACTGGGGTTAAGCTCCTGGGACAACCGACAGATGTTTTTC.

The genes are TRDV1 and TRDJ1, with TRDD3 matching 10 bases. Trimming at V came to 5 bases and at J to 4 bases, leaving 22 bases not matched to a gene. Germline assignment: CDR1 TSWWSYY and CDR2 QGS. The CDR3 is 20 amino acids. The CDR3 here is CALGNLGGLLYWGIDDKLIF. Here the CDR3 DNA reads TGTGCTCTTGGGAACCTGGGAGGGCTTTTGTACTGGGGGATCGACGATAAACTCATCTTT.

The V call is TRDV3, the J call TRDJ1; a possible D gene is TRDD3 (5 bases). Germline CDR1 TVYSNPD, CDR2 GDNSRS (reference sequence). V was cut by 3 bases and J by 3 bases, with 20 bases left in between. The CDR3 covers 15 residues. The CDR3 sequence is CAFHTGSGAPDKLIF. In nucleotides, the CDR3 is TGTGCCTTCCATACGGGTTCAGGGGCTCCCGATAAACTCATCTTT.

There are a few counts of this clone. This likely stems from a read error, as it lies one base from a far larger clone. Other DNA sequences in the sample encode the same CDR3. The chain uses TRDV2 and TRDJ1, with TRDD3 identical over 7 bases. The CDR3 spans 18 residues. Germline CDR1 GEAIGNYY, CDR2 EKD. CDR3 residues: CACEQLGYQFPYTDKLIF. For the CDR3, the DNA is TGCGCCTGTGAACAACTGGGATACCAATTTCCCTACACCGATAAACTCATCTTT.

The genes are TRDV1 and TRDJ1; no definite D call. CDR3 length equals 16 residues. Deletions cut 3 bases from V and 0 bases from J, with 14 bases between. Germline assignment: CDR1 TSWWSYY and CDR2 QGS. For the CDR3, the DNA is TGTGCTCTTGGGGAGCTCCCTAGGCGGTACACCGATAAACTCATCTTT. It specifies CALGELPRRYTDKLIF.

By share of the sample, this clone is medium-sized. This same CDR3 is encoded by further DNA sequences in the sample. The J gene is TRDJ3, the V gene TRDV2; 11 bases fit TRDD3. V lost 3 bases to trimming and J lost 2 bases; unmatched junction nucleotides: 8. This CDR3 contains 19 residues. Germline values: CDR1 GEAIGNYY, CDR2 EKD. CDR3 DNA: TGTGCCTGTGACGGGCCTGGGGGATACAGGGCCTGGGACACCCGACAGATGTTTTTC. This sequence encodes CACDGPGGYRAWDTRQMFF.

In regard to this clone: Distinct nucleotide sequences in the sample also encode this CDR3. The rearrangement joins TRDV1 to TRDJ1; D is unresolved. Germline-derived CDR1 and CDR2 are TSWWSYY and QGS. CDR3 length equals 20 residues. V dropped 2 bases and J dropped 0 bases, with 25 bases sitting between them. CDR3 coding DNA: TGTGCTCTTGGGGAAACAATCCCTGCGCCCGGGGTCGCTTACACCGATAAACTCATCTTT. This codes for CALGETIPAPGVAYTDKLIF.